These T cell receptor beta chains were read from a single sample in a study of blood T cell repertoires in COVID-19. The repertoire was sequenced with immunoSEQ multiplex PCR; TCRdb's copy has only in-frame clones and lacks some. The sample yields 200,000 to 250,000 clones, around 90% seen once. Sequenced input: peripheral blood. The receptors stem from a man aged 55 to 70 with COVID-19, enrolled during active disease. Both conserved end residues are part of each CDR3. The D gene is left open where the match is weak. Rows give clone size only sometimes, using once, few, many, or a class for an expanded clone.

V gene: TRBV25-1; CDR3 length: 15; J gene: TRBJ2-2; clone size: once; D gene: TRBD1; CDR3 DNA: TGTGCCAGCAGTCCCTGGACAGGGGGAGGGGGGGAGCTGTTTTTT; CDR3 protein: CASSPWTGGGGELFF
V gene: TRBV2; CDR3 length: 16; J gene: TRBJ1-1; clone size: NA; D gene: TRBD1; CDR3 DNA: TGTGCCAGCAGTTATGGGACAGCCCGGCGGGACACTGAAGCTTTCTTT; CDR3 protein: CASSYGTARRDTEAFF
V gene: TRBV28; CDR3 length: 10; J gene: TRBJ1-2; clone size: NA; D gene: NA; CDR3 DNA: TGTGCGGTGGGCAACTATGGCTACACCTTC; CDR3 protein: CAVGNYGYTF
V gene: TRBV7-2; CDR3 length: 16; J gene: TRBJ1-3; clone size: NA; D gene: TRBD1; CDR3 DNA: TGTGCCAGCAGCTTAGAGGCAGGGGGCTATCGAAACACCATATATTTT; CDR3 protein: CASSLEAGGYRNTIYF
V gene: TRBV4-1; CDR3 length: 15; J gene: TRBJ2-3; clone size: NA; D gene: NA; CDR3 DNA: TGCGCCAGCAGCCACAGTGGGCAGGGCACAGATACGCAGTATTTT; CDR3 protein: CASSHSGQGTDTQYF
V gene: TRBV15; CDR3 length: 15; J gene: TRBJ2-3; clone size: NA; D gene: NA; CDR3 DNA: TGTGCCACCAGCAGAGAGAGCGCTAGCACAGATACGCAGTATTTT; CDR3 protein: CATSRESASTDTQYF
V gene: TRBV18; CDR3 length: 14; J gene: TRBJ2-1; clone size: NA; D gene: TRBD2; CDR3 DNA: TGTGCCAGCTCACCACTGGCGGGAGTTCGAGAGCAGTTCTTC; CDR3 protein: CASSPLAGVREQFF
V gene: TRBV4-2; CDR3 length: 16; J gene: TRBJ1-4; clone size: NA; D gene: NA; CDR3 DNA: TGTGCCAGCAGCCAAGCGTCACAGGCAACTAATGAAAAACTGTTTTTT; CDR3 protein: CASSQASQATNEKLFF
V gene: TRBV18; CDR3 length: 15; J gene: TRBJ1-1; clone size: NA; D gene: NA; CDR3 DNA: TGTGCCAGCTCACCGAGGACAGCCGCGAACACTGAAGCTTTCTTT; CDR3 protein: CASSPRTAANTEAFF
V gene: TRBV10-3; CDR3 length: 17; J gene: TRBJ2-1; clone size: NA; D gene: TRBD2; CDR3 DNA: TGTGCCATCAGTGAGACGACGGGACTAGCGGGAAGCCATGAGCAGTTCTTC; CDR3 protein: CAISETTGLAGSHEQFF
V gene: TRBV14; CDR3 length: 15; J gene: TRBJ2-1; clone size: NA; D gene: TRBD2; CDR3 DNA: TGTGCCAGCAGCCGGACCGGGAGGTACTACAATGAGCAGTTCTTC; CDR3 protein: CASSRTGRYYNEQFF
V gene: TRBV12-2; CDR3 length: 18; J gene: TRBJ2-7; clone size: NA; D gene: NA; CDR3 DNA: TGTGCAAGTCGCTTAGGACGCGTGAGAACAGGGTTCCGGGACGAGCAGTACTTC; CDR3 protein: CASRLGRVRTGFRDEQYF
V gene: TRBV6-5; CDR3 length: 11; J gene: TRBJ2-7; clone size: NA; D gene: NA; CDR3 DNA: TGTGCCAGCAGTTATCTATACGAGCAGTACTTC; CDR3 protein: CASSYLYEQYF
V gene: TRBV29-1; CDR3 length: 14; J gene: TRBJ2-1; clone size: NA; D gene: TRBD2; CDR3 DNA: TGCAGCGCCGCCCGGACTAGCGGCTCGGGTGAGCAGTTCTTC; CDR3 protein: CSAARTSGSGEQFF
V gene: TRBV21-1; CDR3 length: 15; J gene: TRBJ2-1; clone size: NA; D gene: NA; CDR3 DNA: TGTGCCAGCAAATCCCGGGACAGGGGTATCTATGAGCAGTTCTTC; CDR3 protein: CASKSRDRGIYEQFF
V gene: TRBV5-1; CDR3 length: 14; J gene: TRBJ1-4; clone size: NA; D gene: NA; CDR3 DNA: TGCGCCAGCAGTCCGGACACCTATAATGAAAAACTGTTTTTT; CDR3 protein: CASSPDTYNEKLFF
V gene: TRBV19; CDR3 length: 17; J gene: TRBJ1-1; clone size: once; D gene: TRBD1; CDR3 DNA: TGTGCCAGTAGTACTCCGCTTAGCCCAGGGGGCTTTACTGAAGCTTTCTTT; CDR3 protein: CASSTPLSPGGFTEAFF
V gene: TRBV24-1; CDR3 length: 12; J gene: TRBJ2-3; clone size: NA; D gene: TRBD2; CDR3 DNA: TGTGCCACCAGTGATCCGGGACTAGCGAAGTATTTT; CDR3 protein: CATSDPGLAKYF
V gene: TRBV27; CDR3 length: 16; J gene: TRBJ2-5; clone size: NA; D gene: NA; CDR3 DNA: TGTGCCAGCAGTCCCGAATTTACAGGACCTTTGGAGACCCAGTACTTC; CDR3 protein: CASSPEFTGPLETQYF
V gene: TRBV6-5; CDR3 length: 14; J gene: TRBJ1-2; clone size: NA; D gene: TRBD1; CDR3 DNA: TGTGCCAGCAGTTACAGGGACAGCAACTATGGCTACACCTTC; CDR3 protein: CASSYRDSNYGYTF
V gene: TRBV2; CDR3 length: 14; J gene: TRBJ2-7; clone size: NA; D gene: TRBD1; CDR3 DNA: TGTGCCAGCATCGGACAGGGGATACCCTACGAGCAGTACTTC; CDR3 protein: CASIGQGIPYEQYF
V gene: TRBV12-5; CDR3 length: 14; J gene: TRBJ2-6; clone size: NA; D gene: NA; CDR3 DNA: TGTGCTAGTGGGCCAGGGCCTGGGGCCAACGTCCTGACTTTC; CDR3 protein: CASGPGPGANVLTF
V gene: TRBV5-1; CDR3 length: 13; J gene: TRBJ1-1; clone size: NA; D gene: NA; CDR3 DNA: TGCGCCAGCAGCCCCAGGGCAGACACTGAAGCTTTCTTT; CDR3 protein: CASSPRADTEAFF
V gene: TRBV19; CDR3 length: 13; J gene: TRBJ1-4; clone size: NA; D gene: NA; CDR3 DNA: TGTGCCAGTAGTCTACGGGGATCTGAAAAACTGTTTTTT; CDR3 protein: CASSLRGSEKLFF
V gene: TRBV7-3; CDR3 length: 15; J gene: TRBJ2-7; clone size: NA; D gene: NA; CDR3 DNA: TGTGCCAGCACGCTCCGGGGGACTTCTGGCTACGAGCAGTACTTC; CDR3 protein: CASTLRGTSGYEQYF
V gene: TRBV5-7; CDR3 length: 13; J gene: TRBJ1-1; clone size: NA; D gene: NA; CDR3 DNA: TGTGCCAGCAGCTTGGGTTGCGACACTGAAGCTTTCTTT; CDR3 protein: CASSLGCDTEAFF
V gene: TRBV20-1; CDR3 length: 14; J gene: TRBJ2-1; clone size: NA; D gene: NA; CDR3 DNA: TGCAGTGCTAGTTTTCGGCAGGCGTACAATGAGCAGTTCTTC; CDR3 protein: CSASFRQAYNEQFF
V gene: TRBV10-3; CDR3 length: 14; J gene: TRBJ2-7; clone size: NA; D gene: TRBD1; CDR3 DNA: TGTGCCATCAGTGTGTACAAACCGACAGGGGGTGAGTACTTC; CDR3 protein: CAISVYKPTGGEYF
V gene: TRBV5-4; CDR3 length: 14; J gene: TRBJ2-3; clone size: NA; D gene: TRBD2; CDR3 DNA: TGTGCCAGCAGCCCGGGACTAGCCCCAGATACGCAGTATTTT; CDR3 protein: CASSPGLAPDTQYF
V gene: TRBV28; CDR3 length: 12; J gene: TRBJ2-7; clone size: NA; D gene: NA; CDR3 DNA: TGTGCCAGCGGGAGTGGCACCTACGAGCAGTACTTC; CDR3 protein: CASGSGTYEQYF
V gene: TRBV19; CDR3 length: 17; J gene: TRBJ2-2; clone size: NA; D gene: NA; CDR3 DNA: TGTGCCAGTAGTATAGATCCCAACGGACTTCGCACCGGGGAGCTGTTTTTT; CDR3 protein: CASSIDPNGLRTGELFF
V gene: TRBV6-5; CDR3 length: 14; J gene: TRBJ1-1; clone size: NA; D gene: NA; CDR3 DNA: TGTGCCAGCAGCCACGACACGGTTAACACTGAAGCTTTCTTT; CDR3 protein: CASSHDTVNTEAFF
V gene: TRBV6-2/TRBV6-3; CDR3 length: 15; J gene: TRBJ1-2; clone size: NA; D gene: TRBD1; CDR3 DNA: TGTGCCAGCAGTGATAGAACAGGGGGGAACTATGGCTACACCTTC; CDR3 protein: CASSDRTGGNYGYTF
V gene: TRBV18; CDR3 length: 15; J gene: TRBJ1-2; clone size: once; D gene: NA; CDR3 DNA: TGTGCCAGCTCACCCCCCGGAGGGTATAATCTTGGCTACACCTTC; CDR3 protein: CASSPPGGYNLGYTF
V gene: TRBV19; CDR3 length: 14; J gene: TRBJ1-1; clone size: NA; D gene: TRBD1; CDR3 DNA: TGTGCCACCCGGCAGACACAGGGGAGAGCTGAAGCTTTCTTT; CDR3 protein: CATRQTQGRAEAFF
V gene: TRBV7-9; CDR3 length: 13; J gene: TRBJ2-1; clone size: NA; D gene: NA; CDR3 DNA: TGTGCCAGCAGCCGTACTGAGCGTGGTGAGCAGTTCTTC; CDR3 protein: CASSRTERGEQFF
V gene: TRBV18; CDR3 length: 13; J gene: TRBJ1-1; clone size: NA; D gene: NA; CDR3 DNA: TGTGCCAGCTCAGAGATAATGAACACTGAAGCTTTCTTT; CDR3 protein: CASSEIMNTEAFF
V gene: TRBV19; CDR3 length: 16; J gene: TRBJ2-1; clone size: NA; D gene: NA; CDR3 DNA: TGTGCCAGTAGTCCGCGGAGACTAGGAGCCTACAATGAGCAGTTCTTC; CDR3 protein: CASSPRRLGAYNEQFF
V gene: TRBV4-1; CDR3 length: 15; J gene: TRBJ1-2; clone size: NA; D gene: NA; CDR3 DNA: TGCGCCAGCAGCCAAGATAATAGGGGGTACTATGGCTACACCTTC; CDR3 protein: CASSQDNRGYYGYTF
V gene: TRBV7-2; CDR3 length: 15; J gene: TRBJ1-1; clone size: NA; D gene: NA; CDR3 DNA: TGTGCCAGCAGCTTAGTCTGGGGAGGGAACACTGAAGCTTTCTTT; CDR3 protein: CASSLVWGGNTEAFF
V gene: TRBV21-1; CDR3 length: 18; J gene: TRBJ2-7; clone size: once; D gene: NA; CDR3 DNA: TGTGCCAGCAGCAAAGGGACTAGCGGGAGGCCCCAAAGATACGAGCAGTACTTC; CDR3 protein: CASSKGTSGRPQRYEQYF
V gene: TRBV7-2; CDR3 length: 13; J gene: TRBJ1-1; clone size: once; D gene: NA; CDR3 DNA: TGTGCCAGCAGCACTCAGGGGAACACTGAAGCTTTCTTT; CDR3 protein: CASSTQGNTEAFF